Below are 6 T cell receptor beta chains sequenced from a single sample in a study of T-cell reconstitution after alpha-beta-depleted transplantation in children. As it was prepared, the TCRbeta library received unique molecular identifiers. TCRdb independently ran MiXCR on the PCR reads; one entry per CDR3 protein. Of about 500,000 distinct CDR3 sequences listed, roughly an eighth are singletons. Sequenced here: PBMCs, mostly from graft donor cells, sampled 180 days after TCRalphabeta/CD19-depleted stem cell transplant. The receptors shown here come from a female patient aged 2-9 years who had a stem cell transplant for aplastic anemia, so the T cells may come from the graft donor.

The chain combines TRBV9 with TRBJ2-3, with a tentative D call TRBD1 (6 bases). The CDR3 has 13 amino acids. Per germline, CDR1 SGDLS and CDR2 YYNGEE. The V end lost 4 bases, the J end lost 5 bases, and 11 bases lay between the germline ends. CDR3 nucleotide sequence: TGTGCCAGCAGCCCAGTCAGGGGAGATACGCAGTATTTT. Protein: CASSPVRGDTQYF.

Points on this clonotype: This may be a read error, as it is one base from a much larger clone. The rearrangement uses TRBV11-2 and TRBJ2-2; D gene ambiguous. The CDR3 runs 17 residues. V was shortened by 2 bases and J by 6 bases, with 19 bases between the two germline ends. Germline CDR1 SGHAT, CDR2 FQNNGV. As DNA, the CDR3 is TGTGCCAGCAGCTTACAACGCTTCTACGCTAACCCCGGGGAGCTGTTTTTT. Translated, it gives CASSLQRFYANPGELFF. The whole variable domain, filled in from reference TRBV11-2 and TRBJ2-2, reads EAGVAQSPRYKIIEKRQSVAFWCNPISGHATLYWYQQILGQGPKLLIQFQNNGVVDDSQLPKDRFSAERLKGVDSTLKIQPAKLEDSAVYLCASSLQRFYANPGELFFGEGSRLTVL.

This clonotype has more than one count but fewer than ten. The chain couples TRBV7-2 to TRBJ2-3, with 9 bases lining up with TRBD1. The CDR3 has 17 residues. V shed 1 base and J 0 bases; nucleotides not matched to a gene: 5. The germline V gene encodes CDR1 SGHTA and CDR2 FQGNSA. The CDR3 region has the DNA TGTGCCAGCAGCTTAGTGGGGACAGGGTGGAGCACAGATACGCAGTATTTT. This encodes CASSLVGTGWSTDTQYF. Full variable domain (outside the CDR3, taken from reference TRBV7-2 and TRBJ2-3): GAGVSQSPSNKVTEKGKDVELRCDPISGHTALYWYRQSLGQGLEFLIYFQGNSAPDKSGLPSDRFSAERTGGSVSTLTIQRTQQEDSAVYLCASSLVGTGWSTDTQYFGPGTRLTVL.

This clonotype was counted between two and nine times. Written as DNA, the CDR3 is TGTGCCAGCAGTTACGTGCAGCAGTCAGCGCAGTATTTT. Residues: CASSYVQQSAQYF. The J gene is TRBJ2-3, the V gene TRBV6-2 or TRBV6-3; no clear D. Trimming removed 2 bases from V and 10 bases from J, with 13 bases in between. This CDR3 contains 13 residues. In germline, CDR1 is MNHEY, CDR2 SVGEGT.

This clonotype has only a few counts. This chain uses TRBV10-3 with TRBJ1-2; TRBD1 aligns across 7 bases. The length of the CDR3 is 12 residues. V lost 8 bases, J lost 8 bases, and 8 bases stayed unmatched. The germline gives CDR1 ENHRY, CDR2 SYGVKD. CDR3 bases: TGTGCCATCTACGGGACAGTAAAAGGCTACACCTTC. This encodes CAIYGTVKGYTF.

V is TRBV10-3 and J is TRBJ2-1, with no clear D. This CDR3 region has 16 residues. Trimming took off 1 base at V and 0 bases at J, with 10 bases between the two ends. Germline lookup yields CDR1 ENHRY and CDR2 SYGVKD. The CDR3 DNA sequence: TGTGCCATCAGTGAGTACGGCTCCAGCTCCTACAATGAGCAGTTCTTC. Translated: CAISEYGSSSYNEQFF.